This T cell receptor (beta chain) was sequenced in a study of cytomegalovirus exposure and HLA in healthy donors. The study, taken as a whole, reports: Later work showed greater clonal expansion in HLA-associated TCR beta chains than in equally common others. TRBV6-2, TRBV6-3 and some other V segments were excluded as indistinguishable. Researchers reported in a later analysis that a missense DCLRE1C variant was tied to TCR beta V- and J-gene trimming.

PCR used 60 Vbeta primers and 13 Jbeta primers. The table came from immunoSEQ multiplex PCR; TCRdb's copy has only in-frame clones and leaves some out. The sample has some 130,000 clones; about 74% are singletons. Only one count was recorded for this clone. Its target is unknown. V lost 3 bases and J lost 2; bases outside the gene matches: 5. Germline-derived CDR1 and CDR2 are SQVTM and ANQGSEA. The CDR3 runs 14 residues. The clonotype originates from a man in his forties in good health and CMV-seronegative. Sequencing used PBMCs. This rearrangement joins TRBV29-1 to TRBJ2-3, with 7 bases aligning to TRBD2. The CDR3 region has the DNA TGCAGCGTTGATGAGGCGGGGGTCACAGATACGCAGTATTTT. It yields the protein CSVDEAGVTDTQYF.